The 22 T cell receptor beta chains below all came from one sample that was sequenced in a study of neoadjuvant anti-PD-1 for oral cavity cancer. The repertoire was sequenced with immunoSEQ multiplex PCR; TCRdb's copy has only in-frame clones and lacks some. The sample yields about 80,000 clones, less than 85% seen once. Here the sequenced sample was PBMCs, taken before nivolumab (anti-PD-1) treatment. The origin of the receptors is a person aged 35-80 years with oral cavity squamous cell carcinoma.

V gene TRBV6-5 combines with J gene TRBJ1-2, with unresolved D. Trimming took 11 bases from V and 6 from J, leaving 16 bases between them. There are 12 residues in the CDR3. In germline, CDR1 is MNHEY, CDR2 SVGAGI. CDR3 sequence (DNA): TGTGCCGGTGCACGGGGTGTTGATGGCTACACCTTC. Its translation is CAGARGVDGYTF.

The genes are TRBV28 and TRBJ1-4; D perhaps matches TRBD1 (5 bases). This CDR3 has 14 residues. Germline-derived CDR1 and CDR2 are MDHEN and SYDVKM. Between the trimmed V and J ends, which lost 4 bases and 5 bases, there was a span of 11 bases. Here the CDR3 reads CASSSRDGNEKLFF. The CDR3 DNA reads as TGTGCCAGCAGTTCCCGGGACGGGAATGAAAAACTGTTTTTT. Full variable domain (missing parts from reference TRBV28 and TRBJ1-4): DVKVTQSSRYLVKRTGEKVFLECVQDMDHENMFWYRQDPGLGLRLIYFSYDVKMKEKGDIPEGYSVSREKKERFSLILESASTNQTSMYLCASSSRDGNEKLFFGSGTQLSVL.

The chain combines TRBV19 with TRBJ2-3, with TRBD2 identical over 9 bases. V was pared by 6 bases and J by 3 bases, with 10 bases of the junction left unmatched. The germline CDR1 and CDR2 sequences are LNHDA and SQIVND (reference sequence). This CDR3 has 16 residues. DNA of the CDR3: TGTGCCAGTAGAGATAGAGCGGGAGGCATAACAGATACGCAGTATTTT. It yields the protein CASRDRAGGITDTQYF.

This clone was seen a few times. The chain uses TRBV15 and TRBJ1-4; D gene unclear. Germline lookup yields CDR1 LNHNV and CDR2 YYDKDF (reference sequence). CDR3 length: 15 residues. Trimming left V 1 base short and J 4 bases short, with 10 bases between. CDR3 residues: CATSRGDQINEKLFF. The CDR3 nucleotides read TGTGCCACCAGCAGAGGGGATCAGATTAATGAAAAACTGTTTTTT.

The chain recombines TRBV5-1 with TRBJ2-3, with 9 bases fitting TRBD2. This CDR3 region has 16 residues. V shed 0 bases and J 4 bases; nucleotides not matched to a gene: 6. Germline V gives CDR1 SGHRS, CDR2 YFSETQ. The CDR3: CASSLDAGGLADTQYF. Written as DNA, the CDR3 is TGCGCCAGCAGCTTGGATGCGGGAGGGCTTGCAGATACGCAGTATTTT.

Only one count was recorded for this clone. CDR3 amino acids: CASSLDVSTGELFF. The CDR3 coding sequence is TGTGCCAGCAGCTTGGACGTGAGCACCGGGGAGCTGTTTTTT. J is TRBJ2-2 and V is TRBV5-4; D ambiguous. Germline V gene sequence: CDR1 SGHNT, CDR2 YYREEE (reference sequence). This CDR3 has 14 amino acids. The V gene lost 0 bases and the J gene lost 4 bases, with 7 bases spanning the gap.

The chain is built from TRBV5-1 and TRBJ2-6; the D is unclear. CDR3 length equals 15 residues. The V and J ends lost 0 bases and 2 bases respectively, with 6 bases between them. Per germline, CDR1 SGHRS and CDR2 YFSETQ. Here the CDR3 reads CASSLGGAGANVLTF. As DNA, the CDR3 is TGCGCCAGCAGCTTGGGTGGAGCTGGGGCCAACGTCCTGACTTTC.

The gene calls are TRBV10-3 and TRBJ2-1; 7 bases are shared with TRBD1. V was pared by 9 bases and J by 5 bases, with 7 bases of the junction left unmatched. CDR1 and CDR2 (germline): ENHRY, SYGVKD. The CDR3 spans 13 residues. CDR3 residues: CAISYRGDNEQFF. Here the CDR3 DNA reads TGTGCCATTTCATACAGGGGAGACAATGAGCAGTTCTTC.

V is TRBV9 and J is TRBJ1-5; 10 bases align to TRBD1. The CDR3 sequence is 15 residues long. J lost 1 base, V lost 5 bases, and 3 bases had no gene match. Germline CDR1 reads SGDLS; CDR2 reads YYNGEE. CDR3 protein: CASSQTGGSNQPQHF. The CDR3 DNA reads as TGTGCCAGCAGTCAGACAGGGGGCAGCAATCAGCCCCAGCATTTT.

This clone was found once. This chain uses TRBV7-9 with TRBJ2-1, with TRBD2 as a possible D gene (6 bases). This CDR3 is built from 14 residues. Germline assignment: CDR1 SEHNR and CDR2 FQNEAQ (reference sequence). V shed 5 bases and J shed 2 bases, with 10 bases lying between them. The CDR3 loop reads CASSLGLTYNEQFF. The CDR3 DNA sequence: TGTGCCAGCAGCCTCGGACTAACCTACAATGAGCAGTTCTTC. Full variable domain (outside the CDR3, taken from reference TRBV7-9 and TRBJ2-1): DTGVSQNPRHKITKRGQNVTFRCDPISEHNRLYWYRQTLGQGPEFLTYFQNEAQLEKSRLLSDRFSAERPKGSFSTLEIQRTEQGDSAMYLCASSLGLTYNEQFFGPGTRLTVL.

This rearrangement joins TRBV10-1 to TRBJ1-1; no clear D gene. CDR1 is WNHNN, CDR2 SYGVQD, per germline (reference sequence). V gave up 6 bases and J gave up 1 base, with 12 bases separating them. The CDR3 is 14 residues long. For the CDR3, the DNA is TGCGCCAGCAGCCCAGCGGGGTCGAACACTGAAGCTTTCTTT. Translated: CASSPAGSNTEAFF.

The chain is built from TRBV30 and TRBJ1-1; tentative D call: TRBD1 (5 bases). CDR3 length equals 15 residues. Germline loops: CDR1 GTSNPN, CDR2 SVGIG (reference sequence). V was clipped by 5 bases and J by 1 base, with 17 bases between them. The CDR3 sequence: CAWETWDRRNTEAFF. The CDR3 DNA follows: TGTGCCTGGGAGACCTGGGACCGGAGGAACACTGAAGCTTTCTTT.

The chain uses TRBV7-3 and TRBJ2-7, with D perhaps TRBD1 (6 bases). CDR1 and CDR2 (germline): SGHTA, FQGTGA. V was shortened by 4 bases and J by 1 base, with 8 bases between the two germline ends. The CDR3 totals 13 residues. CDR3 sequence (DNA): TGTGCCAGCAGCTCAACAGGGTCCTACGAGCAGTACTTC. It codes for CASSSTGSYEQYF.

The chain is built from TRBV6-1 and TRBJ2-3; D gene ambiguous. This CDR3 has 13 amino acids. Trimming pared 6 bases from V and 3 bases from J, leaving 10 bases between. The germline V gene has CDR1 MNHNS and CDR2 SASEGT. CDR3 in DNA: TGTGCCAGCAGCCTCTCGCCTACAGATACGCAGTATTTT. Translated, it gives CASSLSPTDTQYF.

V and J are TRBV5-1 and TRBJ2-5, with TRBD2 matching over 14 bases. Looked up from germline, CDR1 is SGHRS and CDR2 is YFSETQ. The CDR3 sequence is 15 residues long. V lost 9 bases to trimming and J lost 5 bases; unmatched junction nucleotides: 9. The CDR3 DNA is TGCGCCACTACAGGGACTAGCGGGAGTTGGGAGACCCAGTACTTC. It codes for CATTGTSGSWETQYF.

This clone was detected only a few times. CDR3: CASSLRDLKNIQYF. The CDR3 region has the DNA TGCGCCAGCAGCTTACGGGACCTAAAAAACATTCAGTACTTC. V is TRBV5-1 and J is TRBJ2-4; tentatively, D is TRBD1 or TRBD2 (5 bases each). CDR1 and CDR2 from the germline V gene are SGHRS and YFSETQ. CDR3 length: 14 amino acids. V lost 2 bases and J 4 bases, leaving 10 bases between the germline ends.

The chain carries TRBV7-6 and TRBJ2-1, with D unresolved. V dropped 2 bases and J dropped 9 bases, with 5 bases sitting between them. CDR3 size: 11 residues. Germline V CDR1 and CDR2: SGHVS, FNYEAQ. The CDR3 DNA is TGTGCCAGCAGCTTATACGGTGAGCAGTTCTTC. Its translation is CASSLYGEQFF.

The chain recombines TRBV30 with TRBJ2-2; 9 bases are a match to TRBD1. Germline V CDR1 and CDR2: GTSNPN, SVGIG (reference sequence). This CDR3 has 14 residues. The junction had 7 bases not matched to a gene; V was cut back by 5 bases and J by 6 bases. CDR3 bases: TGTGCCTGGCGACGGGACAGGGTGGCCGGGGAGCTGTTTTTT. Residues: CAWRRDRVAGELFF.

This clone showed up just a few times. The chain has TRBV5-1 and TRBJ2-3, with 14 bases lining up with TRBD2. The CDR3 consists of 19 residues. Unmatched junction bases numbered 10, after V lost 2 bases and J lost 2 bases. The germline V gene encodes CDR1 SGHRS and CDR2 YFSETQ. This chain's CDR3 is CASSFAPTSGRADTDTQYF. As DNA, the CDR3 is TGCGCCAGCAGCTTCGCCCCGACTAGCGGGAGGGCCGACACAGATACGCAGTATTTT.

This clone has more than one count but fewer than ten. The CDR3 DNA reads as TGTGCCATCAGTTTAGCGGGAGTCATCGGGTACGAGCAGTACTTC. Residues: CAISLAGVIGYEQYF. This chain links TRBV10-3 with TRBJ2-7; 9 bases are shared with TRBD2. V dropped 5 bases and J dropped 4; count of bases not matched to a gene: 9. In germline, CDR1 is ENHRY, CDR2 SYGVKD. The CDR3 is made up of 15 amino acids.

The gene calls are TRBV2 and TRBJ2-3, with 13 bases aligning to TRBD2. The CDR3 has 17 amino acids. J gave up 0 bases and V 6 bases, and 6 bases lay outside the gene matches. Looked up from germline, CDR1 is SNHLY and CDR2 is FYNNEI. CDR3 region: CASRPGTSGTSTDTQYF. CDR3 coding DNA: TGTGCCAGCAGACCTGGGACTAGCGGGACTAGCACAGATACGCAGTATTTT.

The rearrangement joins TRBV7-9 to TRBJ2-3, with D tentatively TRBD2 (6 bases). The CDR3 covers 16 residues. V was shortened by 5 bases and J by 7 bases, with 22 bases between the two germline ends. Germline CDR1 is SEHNR and CDR2 is FQNEAQ (reference sequence). The CDR3 protein is CASSNSGGPGTYTQYF. DNA of the CDR3: TGTGCCAGCAGCAATAGCGGAGGCCCAGGGACGTATACGCAGTATTTT.